One sample yielded the 5 T cell receptor beta chains listed below, sequenced in a study of blood T cell repertoires in COVID-19. The table came from immunoSEQ multiplex PCR; TCRdb's copy has only in-frame clones and leaves some out. Of some 150,000 clones detected, about 80% appear once; the ten largest clones hold around 10%. The specimen was PBMCs or T cells enriched from blood (not recorded which). The receptor source for this set is a man aged 45-65 years who had recovered from COVID-19.

Only a few counts were recorded for this clone. The chain has TRBV6-1 and TRBJ1-5; maybe TRBD1 (5 bases). CDR3 length equals 15 residues. V shed 2 bases and J shed 5 bases, with 13 bases lying between them. The germline V gene has CDR1 MNHNS and CDR2 SASEGT. In DNA, the CDR3 is TGTGCCAGCAGTGAACCGGGACTATCAGATCAGCCCCAGCATTTT. It is translated as CASSEPGLSDQPQHF.

The chain employs TRBV25-1 and TRBJ2-3, with 11 positions matching TRBD2. The CDR3 runs to 14 residues. Germline V gives CDR1 MGHDK, CDR2 SYGVNS. The trim removed 4 bases at V and 5 bases at J, leaving 2 bases unmatched. CDR3 region: CASSVGTSGDTQYF. DNA of the CDR3: TGTGCCAGCAGTGTGGGGACTAGCGGAGATACGCAGTATTTT.

The gene calls are TRBV12-3 or TRBV12-4 and TRBJ2-5; a weak D match, TRBD1 (5 bases). The CDR3 is 12 amino acids. Trimming removed 6 bases at V and 2 bases at J, with 7 bases between. CDR3 DNA: TGTGCCAGCAGACAGGATCAAGAGACCCAGTACTTC. Amino acids: CASRQDQETQYF.

The chain is built from TRBV5-4 and TRBJ1-2; possibly TRBD1 for D (6 bases). The CDR3 length is 15 residues. Germline lookup yields CDR1 SGHNT and CDR2 YYREEE (reference sequence). Trimming pared 3 bases from V and 0 bases from J, leaving 12 bases between. Written as DNA, the CDR3 is TGTGCCAGCAGCTACGGACAGAGAGCTAACTATGGCTACACCTTC. Its translation is CASSYGQRANYGYTF.

J is TRBJ1-2 and V is TRBV7-2; 9 bases map to TRBD1. Per the germline V gene, CDR1 is SGHTA and CDR2 is FQGNSA. This CDR3 is 15 amino acids long. V lost 0 bases and J lost 10; bases outside the gene matches: 9. Here the CDR3 DNA reads TGTGCCAGCAGCTTAGCTCGGCGGACAGGGGCCAACTACACCTTC. Protein: CASSLARRTGANYTF.